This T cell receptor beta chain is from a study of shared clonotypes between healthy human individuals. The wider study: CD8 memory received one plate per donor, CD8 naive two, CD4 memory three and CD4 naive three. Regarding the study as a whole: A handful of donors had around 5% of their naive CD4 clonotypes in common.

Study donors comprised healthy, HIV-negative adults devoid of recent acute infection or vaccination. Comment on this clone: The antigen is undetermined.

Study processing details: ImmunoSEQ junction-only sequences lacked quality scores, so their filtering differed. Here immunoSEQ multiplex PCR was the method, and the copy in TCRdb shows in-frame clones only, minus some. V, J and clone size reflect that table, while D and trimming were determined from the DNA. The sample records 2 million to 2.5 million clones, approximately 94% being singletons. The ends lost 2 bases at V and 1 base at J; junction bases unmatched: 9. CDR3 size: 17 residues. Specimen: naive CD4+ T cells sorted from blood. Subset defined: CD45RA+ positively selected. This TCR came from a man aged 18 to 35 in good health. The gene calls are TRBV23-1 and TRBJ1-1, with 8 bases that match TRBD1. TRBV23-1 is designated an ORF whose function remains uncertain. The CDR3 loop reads CASSQPYKTGGNTEAFF. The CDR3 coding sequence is TGCGCCAGCAGTCAACCGTATAAAACAGGGGGGAACACTGAAGCTTTCTTT.